The entry that follows covers one TCR beta chain sequence. These data originate in a study of T cells in localized non-small cell lung cancer. Clones were sequenced by immunoSEQ multiplex PCR, and TCRdb holds only the in-frame ones, with some missing. In the table there are more than 2,000 clones, approximately 33% of which are singletons. Per germline, CDR1 MNHNS and CDR2 SASEGT. Trimming at V came to 1 base and at J to 11 bases, leaving 7 bases not matched to a gene. The CDR3 is made up of 13 amino acids. The sample here was normal lung tissue next to the tumor, taken before any cancer treatment. The gene calls are TRBV6-1 and TRBJ1-1; 7 bases map to TRBD1. The origin of this receptor is a female donor at least 60 years old with stage I squamous cell lung carcinoma. This CDR3 is CASSEGWSGGAFF. The CDR3 DNA sequence: TGTGCCAGCAGTGAAGGATGGTCAGGGGGTGCTTTCTTT.